This T cell receptor beta chain was recorded in a study of post-analysis software for immune sequencing data. Study-wide results and limits: When patients were compared with controls, four to six TRBV segments were more frequent, TRBV5-6, TRBV5-1 and TRBV20-1 among them.

Each TCR beta cDNA library carried unique molecular identifiers. A few hundred thousand cDNA molecules came from 1 to 10 million T cells. TCRdb called the PCR reads again in MiXCR, with one record for every CDR3 protein. The sample holds some 700,000 distinct CDR3 sequences; approximately 59% are singletons and the top ten take around 11%. This clonotype was seen only once. Antigen unknown. This CDR3 has 14 amino acids. Germline lookup yields CDR1 KGHSH and CDR2 LQKENI. V dropped 2 bases and J dropped 1 base, with 8 bases sitting between them. The TCR originated in a girl aged 2-10 years with multiple sclerosis. V usage is TRBV18 and J usage is TRBJ2-5, with D hard to call. Sequenced material: blood. CDR3 residues: CASSPETSQETQYF. CDR3 DNA: TGTGCCAGCTCACCAGAGACAAGCCAAGAGACCCAGTACTTC.